Below, 22 T cell receptor beta chains from the same sample are listed, as sequenced in a study of graft-versus-host responses after intestinal transplantation. Their recognized antigens are unknown. TCRdb's table, derived via immunoSEQ multiplex PCR, lists solely in-frame clones and lacks some. The sample consists of about 90,000 clones, about nine tenths of them appearing once. The sequencing here drew on unstimulated CD4+ T cells sorted from spleen or lymph node cells, taken before intestinal transplant. These receptors originate from a human donor who received an intestinal transplant.

This chain uses TRBV7-2 with TRBJ2-5, with TRBD1 identical over 10 bases. Per the germline V gene, CDR1 is SGHTA and CDR2 is FQGNSA. The CDR3 has 16 amino acids. Unmatched junction bases numbered 10, after V lost 5 bases and J lost 4 bases. This chain's CDR3 is CASSPRQGATGETQYF. CDR3 nucleotide sequence: TGTGCCAGCAGCCCACGACAGGGGGCGACGGGAGAGACCCAGTACTTC. Full variable domain (rest looked up from reference TRBV7-2 and TRBJ2-5): GAGVSQSPSNKVTEKGKDVELRCDPISGHTALYWYRQSLGQGLEFLIYFQGNSAPDKSGLPSDRFSAERTGGSVSTLTIQRTQQEDSAVYLCASSPRQGATGETQYFGPGTRLLVL.

The chain employs TRBV6-5 and TRBJ1-3; D is possibly TRBD1 (5 bases). This CDR3 has 13 residues. The V gene lost 6 bases and the J gene lost 2 bases, with 8 bases spanning the gap. In germline, CDR1 is MNHEY, CDR2 SVGAGI. The CDR3 sequence is CASSRGAGNTIYF. As DNA, the CDR3 is TGTGCCAGCAGCCGAGGGGCTGGAAACACCATATATTTT.

This sequence joins TRBV5-1 and TRBJ1-5, with 8 bases aligning to TRBD1. The CDR3 runs 13 residues. CDR1 and CDR2 from the germline V gene are SGHRS and YFSETQ. V was pared by 5 bases and J by 7 bases, with 5 bases of the junction left unmatched. The CDR3 DNA is TGCGCCAGCAGGATAAACAGGGGGCAGCCCCAGCATTTT. Protein product: CASRINRGQPQHF.

In this sample, this clone turned up once. This rearrangement joins TRBV30 to TRBJ2-3; 11 bases match TRBD2. The V gene's germline CDR1 is GTSNPN and CDR2 SVGIG (reference sequence). The CDR3 spans 16 residues. V was clipped by 1 base and J by 2 bases; unmatched bases: 5. This CDR3 reads CAWSDRLAGLTDTQYF. The DNA for the CDR3 is TGTGCCTGGAGTGACCGACTAGCGGGGCTCACAGATACGCAGTATTTT.

This chain uses TRBV5-4 with TRBJ2-1; TRBD2 might be the D (5 bases). The CDR3 has 16 amino acids. Germline CDR1 reads SGHNT; CDR2 reads YYREEE (reference sequence). Trimming cost V 1 base and J 5 bases, with 16 bases left between them. The CDR3 DNA reads TGTGCCAGCAGCTTGAGATCTGGTGGAGGCGACAATGAGCAGTTCTTC. Amino acid sequence: CASSLRSGGGDNEQFF. Full variable domain (outside the CDR3, taken from reference TRBV5-4 and TRBJ2-1): ETGVTQSPTHLIKTRGQQVTLRCSSQSGHNTVSWYQQALGQGPQFIFQYYREEENGRGNFPPRFSGLQFPNYSSELNVNALELDDSALYLCASSLRSGGGDNEQFFGPGTRLTVL.

V usage is TRBV19 and J usage is TRBJ2-1; D may correspond to TRBD1 or TRBD2 (5 bases each). With 3 bases removed from V and 4 bases from J, the gap between germline ends came to 16 bases. This CDR3 is 16 amino acids long. Germline values: CDR1 LNHDA, CDR2 SQIVND (reference sequence). CDR3 loop: CASSMGSGTSYNEQFF. Written as DNA, the CDR3 is TGTGCCAGTAGTATGGGCTCAGGGACCTCATACAATGAGCAGTTCTTC.

The chain has TRBV5-1 and TRBJ1-6; no firm D call. This CDR3 region has 14 residues. Germline assignment: CDR1 SGHRS and CDR2 YFSETQ. V shed 4 bases and J shed 11 bases, with 16 bases lying between them. The CDR3 loop reads CASSEGPLRPPLHF. In nucleotides, the CDR3 is TGCGCCAGCAGCGAAGGGCCCCTCCGGCCACCCCTCCACTTT.

The CDR3 region has the DNA TGTGCCACAGGGAAGGAAGAGACCCAGTACTTC. As protein: CATGKEETQYF. V gene TRBV10-3 combines with J gene TRBJ2-5; TRBD1 might be the D (5 bases). The CDR3 consists of 11 residues. Germline V CDR1 and CDR2: ENHRY, SYGVKD. V was shortened by 10 bases and J by 3 bases, with 9 bases between the two germline ends.

The CDR3 reads CASSFSSSYNEQFF. CDR3 DNA: TGTGCCAGCAGTTTTTCGAGCTCCTACAATGAGCAGTTCTTC. This chain connects TRBV6-5 to TRBJ2-1; D remains unclear. Germline CDR1 reads MNHEY; CDR2 reads SVGAGI. V was trimmed by 4 bases and J by 0 bases, leaving 7 bases between them. This CDR3 region has 14 residues.

The chain has TRBV30 and TRBJ2-5; a weak D match, TRBD1 (6 bases). The CDR3 sequence is 12 residues long. Trimming left V 3 bases short and J 4 bases short, with 9 bases between. Germline V lookup: CDR1 GTSNPN, CDR2 SVGIG (reference sequence). CDR3 coding DNA: TGTGCCTGGAGAGTAGGGGGAGAGACCCAGTACTTC. It encodes CAWRVGGETQYF.

The chain uses TRBV5-1 and TRBJ1-3, with TRBD1 as a possible D gene (6 bases). CDR3 length: 17 residues. V was trimmed by 4 bases and J by 1 base, leaving 18 bases between them. Per germline, CDR1 SGHRS and CDR2 YFSETQ. The CDR3 DNA is TGCGCCAGCAGCCTGTCGGCCTTAACAGGGTCTGGAAACACCATATATTTT. Translation gives CASSLSALTGSGNTIYF.

A few counts support this clone. This chain links TRBV19 with TRBJ2-7; D uncertain. The germline CDR1 and CDR2 sequences are LNHDA and SQIVND (reference sequence). V was trimmed by 8 bases and J by 4 bases, leaving 6 bases between them. The CDR3 is made up of 10 amino acids. The CDR3: CASPSYEQYF. The CDR3 DNA sequence: TGTGCCAGTCCATCTTACGAGCAGTACTTC.

This chain uses TRBV5-6 with TRBJ2-1, with D perhaps matching TRBD1 (5 bases). The CDR3 contains 16 residues. Germline-derived CDR1 and CDR2 are SGHDT and YYEEEE. The V end was cut by 0 bases, the J end by 1 base, with 11 bases between. The CDR3 sequence is CASSLGQILSYNEQFF. DNA of the CDR3: TGTGCCAGCAGCTTGGGACAGATTTTATCCTACAATGAGCAGTTCTTC. The full variable domain, with the rest looked up from reference TRBV5-6 and TRBJ2-1, is DAGVTQSPTHLIKTRGQQVTLRCSPKSGHDTVSWYQQALGQGPQFIFQYYEEEERQRGNFPDRFSGHQFPNYSSELNVNALLLGDSALYLCASSLGQILSYNEQFFGPGTRLTVL.

This chain links TRBV6-5 with TRBJ2-6; D gene uncertain. The CDR3 runs 14 residues. V was pared by 4 bases and J by 0 bases, with 4 bases between. CDR1 is MNHEY, CDR2 SVGAGI, per germline. CDR3 bases: TGTGCCAGCAGTTTAGCCTCTGGGGCCAACGTCCTGACTTTC. The encoded protein is CASSLASGANVLTF.

The table lists this clone with a few counts. The CDR3 DNA sequence: TGTGCCAGCAGTGAAGGACAGGGAGTCAATCAGCCCCAGCATTTT. Its protein is CASSEGQGVNQPQHF. The rearrangement joins TRBV6-1 to TRBJ1-5; TRBD1 agrees at 7 bases. The CDR3 covers 15 residues. V was clipped by 1 base and J by 3 bases; unmatched bases: 3. Germline loops: CDR1 MNHNS, CDR2 SASEGT.

The chain uses TRBV18 and TRBJ2-7; 9 bases line up with TRBD1. CDR3 length: 15 residues. The germline CDR1 and CDR2 sequences are KGHSH and LQKENI. V lost 0 bases, J lost 7 bases, and 7 bases stayed unmatched. For the CDR3, the DNA is TGTGCCAGCTCACCACCGGGACAGGGTAGGCGGGAGCAGTACTTC. Translated, it gives CASSPPGQGRREQYF.

V usage is TRBV15 and J usage is TRBJ2-6, with D uncertain. Per the germline V gene, CDR1 is LNHNV and CDR2 is YYDKDF (reference sequence). This CDR3 contains 17 residues. The ends were cut back, 1 base at V and 0 bases at J, with 10 bases in the middle. The CDR3 sequence: CATSRGAAYSGANVLTF. CDR3 nucleotides: TGTGCCACCAGCAGAGGCGCAGCCTACTCTGGGGCCAACGTCCTGACTTTC.

This sequence joins TRBV19 and TRBJ1-5; TRBD1 matches 8 bases. From germline, CDR1 is LNHDA and CDR2 SQIVND (reference sequence). The CDR3 extends over 15 amino acids. Germline trimming cut 4 bases from V and 4 bases from J; bases unmatched to any gene: 6. This CDR3 is CASSTIGTGNQPQHF. The CDR3 DNA sequence: TGTGCCAGTAGTACAATTGGGACAGGAAATCAGCCCCAGCATTTT.

The V and J genes are TRBV28 and TRBJ1-1; TRBD1 aligns across 11 bases. The CDR3 extends over 17 amino acids. V lost 4 bases, J lost 1 base, and 8 bases stayed unmatched. Germline V lookup: CDR1 MDHEN, CDR2 SYDVKM. The CDR3 loop reads CASSSPGQGVRNTEAFF. As DNA, the CDR3 is TGTGCCAGCAGTTCGCCGGGACAGGGGGTTCGGAACACTGAAGCTTTCTTT.

The sample holds one count of this clone. The genes are TRBV19 and TRBJ2-1; 7 bases fit TRBD2. CDR3 size: 14 residues. With 3 bases clipped from V and 6 bases from J, the junction kept 5 bases outside the gene matches. The V gene's germline CDR1 is LNHDA and CDR2 SQIVND (reference sequence). CDR3 sequence: CASSITSAPNEQFF. CDR3 nucleotides: TGTGCCAGTAGTATTACTAGCGCCCCCAATGAGCAGTTCTTC. The whole variable domain, filled in from reference TRBV19 and TRBJ2-1, reads DGGITQSPKYLFRKEGQNVTLSCEQNLNHDAMYWYRQDPGQGLRLIYYSQIVNDFQKGDIAEGYSVSREKKESFPLTVTSAQKNPTAFYLCASSITSAPNEQFFGPGTRLTVL.

The J gene is TRBJ2-4, the V gene TRBV2; 7 bases are shared with TRBD2. CDR3 length: 13 amino acids. CDR1 is SNHLY and CDR2 is FYNNEI in the germline V gene. V lost 5 bases to trimming and J lost 4 bases; unmatched junction nucleotides: 2. CDR3 protein: CASSNSGKNIQYF. CDR3 coding DNA: TGTGCCAGCAGTAATAGCGGGAAAAACATTCAGTACTTC.

V usage is TRBV6-5 and J usage is TRBJ2-5, with 12 nucleotides matching TRBD2. Gene TRBJ2-7 matches the end of the DNA better, so the J call may be wrong. The V gene's germline CDR1 is MNHEY and CDR2 SVGAGI. The CDR3 runs to 15 residues. The CDR3 sequence is CASSGGTSGSYEQYF. The CDR3, as DNA: TGTGCCAGCAGCGGGGGGACTAGCGGGTCCTACGAGCAGTACTTC.